The clone carrying this T cell receptor (beta chain) was counted many times. Its antigen is undetermined. This record comes from a study of early T cells in non-severe SARS-CoV-2 infection. Study-wide background: Sequencing input comprised bulk RNA from unsorted whole blood; chain pairing was not available. Study-wide results and caveats: Private and CD4 specificities were missed by VDJdb matching, which favored anti-spike CD8 responses.

This CDR3 is 13 amino acids long. CDR1 is MDHEN, CDR2 SYDVKM, per germline. After removal of 4 bases from V and 6 bases from J, the junction contained 3 bases not matched to a gene. Tagging with unique molecular identifiers was applied to individual cDNA molecules. TCRdb reprocessed the 5' RACE reads with MiXCR, giving one entry per CDR3 protein. This sample yields more than 65,000 distinct CDR3 sequences, of which over 9% are seen a single time; 3.5% to 5% belongs to the top ten. The specimen sequenced was whole blood. This TCR came from an adult who was a healthcare worker with PCR-confirmed SARS-CoV-2 infection or an uninfected control (not recorded which). J is TRBJ2-7 and V is TRBV28, with 10 positions matching TRBD1. The CDR3 here is CASSWDRGGEQYF. The CDR3 DNA is TGTGCCAGCAGTTGGGACAGGGGAGGCGAGCAGTACTTC.